This TCR beta chain is drawn from a study of T cells expressing NK-cell markers. TCRdb reprocessed the 5' RACE reads and keeps a single row for each CDR3 protein, giving no DNA. In total, the table holds 500,000 or so distinct CDR3 sequences. CDR1 and CDR2 (germline): MNHNY, SVGAGI (reference sequence). This CDR3 region has 13 residues. The rearrangement uses TRBV6-6 and TRBJ1-5; the TCRdb call, TRBD1, lacks DNA for checking. Sequenced: blood T cells: a sorted CD56 or NKG2C T cell subset, CD4+ or CD8+ T cells, or bulk PBMC T cells (not recorded which). The receptor was isolated from a young man in good health. The CDR3 here is CANGIGGGQPQHF.